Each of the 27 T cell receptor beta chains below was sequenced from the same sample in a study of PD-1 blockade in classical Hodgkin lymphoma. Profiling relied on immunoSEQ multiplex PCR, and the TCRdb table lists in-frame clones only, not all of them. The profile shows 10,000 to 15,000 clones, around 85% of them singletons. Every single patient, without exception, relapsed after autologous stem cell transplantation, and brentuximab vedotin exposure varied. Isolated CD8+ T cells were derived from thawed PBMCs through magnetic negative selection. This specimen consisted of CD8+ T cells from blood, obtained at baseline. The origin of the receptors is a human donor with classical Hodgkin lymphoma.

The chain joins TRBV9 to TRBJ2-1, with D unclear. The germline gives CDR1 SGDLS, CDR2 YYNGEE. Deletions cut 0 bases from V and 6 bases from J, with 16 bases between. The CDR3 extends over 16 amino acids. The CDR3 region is CASSVEDPRISNEQFF. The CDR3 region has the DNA TGTGCCAGCAGCGTAGAGGACCCTCGTATATCCAATGAGCAGTTCTTC. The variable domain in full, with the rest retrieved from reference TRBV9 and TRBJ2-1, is DSGVTQTPKHLITATGQRVTLRCSPRSGDLSVYWYQQSLDQGLQFLIQYYNGEERAKGNILERFSAQQFPDLHSELNLSSLELGDSALYFCASSVEDPRISNEQFFGPGTRLTVL.

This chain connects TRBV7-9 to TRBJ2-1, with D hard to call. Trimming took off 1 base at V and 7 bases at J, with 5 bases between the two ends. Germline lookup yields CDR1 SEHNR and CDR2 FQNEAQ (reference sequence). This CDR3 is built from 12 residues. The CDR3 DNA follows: TGTGCCAGCAGCTTAGACGGAAATGAGCAGTTCTTC. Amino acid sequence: CASSLDGNEQFF.

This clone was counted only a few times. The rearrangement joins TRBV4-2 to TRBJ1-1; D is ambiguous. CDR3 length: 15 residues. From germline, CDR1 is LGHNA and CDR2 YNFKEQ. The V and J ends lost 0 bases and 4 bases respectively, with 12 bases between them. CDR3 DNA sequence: TGTGCCAGCAGCCAAGATCAGGCGGATAGCACTGAAGCTTTCTTT. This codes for CASSQDQADSTEAFF.

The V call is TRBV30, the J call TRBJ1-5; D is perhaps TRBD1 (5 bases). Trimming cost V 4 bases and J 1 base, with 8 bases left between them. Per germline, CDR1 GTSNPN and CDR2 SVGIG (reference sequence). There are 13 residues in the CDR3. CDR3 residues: CAWTGPSNQPQHF. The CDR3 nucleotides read TGTGCCTGGACAGGGCCCAGCAATCAGCCCCAGCATTTT.

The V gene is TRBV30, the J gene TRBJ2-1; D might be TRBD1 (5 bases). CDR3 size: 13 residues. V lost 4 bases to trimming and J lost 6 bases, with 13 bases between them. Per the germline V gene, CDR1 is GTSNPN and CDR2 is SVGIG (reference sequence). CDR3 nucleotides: TGTGCCTGGATGAAGGAACAGGTCAATGAGCAGTTCTTC. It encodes CAWMKEQVNEQFF.

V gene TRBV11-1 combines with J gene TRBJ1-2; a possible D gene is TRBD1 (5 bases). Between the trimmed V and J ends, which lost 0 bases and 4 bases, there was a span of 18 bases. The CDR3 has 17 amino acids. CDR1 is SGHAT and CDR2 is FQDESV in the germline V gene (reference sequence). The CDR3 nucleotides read TGTGCCAGCAGCTTAGCGGTAATGGACACACACCGCTATGGCTACACCTTC. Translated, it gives CASSLAVMDTHRYGYTF.

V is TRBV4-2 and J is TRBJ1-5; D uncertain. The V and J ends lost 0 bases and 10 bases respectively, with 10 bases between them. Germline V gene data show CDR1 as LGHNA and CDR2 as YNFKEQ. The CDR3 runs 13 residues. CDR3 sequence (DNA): TGTGCCAGCAGCCAAGACTTACGTTTCCCCCAGCATTTT. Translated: CASSQDLRFPQHF.

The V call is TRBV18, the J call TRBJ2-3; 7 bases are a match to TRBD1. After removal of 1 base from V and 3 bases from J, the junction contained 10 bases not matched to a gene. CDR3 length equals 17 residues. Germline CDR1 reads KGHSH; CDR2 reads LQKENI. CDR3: CASSPLLDRALTDTQYF. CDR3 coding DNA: TGTGCCAGCTCACCACTATTAGACAGGGCACTAACAGATACGCAGTATTTT.

The CDR3 is CASSAPGGAGTEAFF. In DNA, the CDR3 is TGTGCCAGCAGCGCCCCGGGGGGGGCGGGAACTGAAGCTTTCTTT. The chain recombines TRBV7-3 with TRBJ1-1, with TRBD1 as a possible D gene (6 bases). V was shortened by 5 bases and J by 5 bases, with 18 bases between the two germline ends. The germline V gene encodes CDR1 SGHTA and CDR2 FQGTGA. This CDR3 has 15 residues.

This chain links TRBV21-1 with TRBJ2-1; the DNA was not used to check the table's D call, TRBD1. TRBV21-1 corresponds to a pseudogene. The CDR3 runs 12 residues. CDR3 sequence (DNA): TGTGCCAGCAGTAGGACAGACAAAGAGCAGTTCTTC. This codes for CASSRTDKEQFF.

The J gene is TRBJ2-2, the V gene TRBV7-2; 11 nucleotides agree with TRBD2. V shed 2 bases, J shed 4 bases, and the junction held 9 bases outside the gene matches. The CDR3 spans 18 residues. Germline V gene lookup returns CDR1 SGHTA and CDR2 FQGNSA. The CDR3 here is CASSLTLAGGYPTGELFF. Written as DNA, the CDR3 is TGTGCCAGCAGCTTAACGCTAGCGGGGGGTTATCCCACCGGGGAGCTGTTTTTT.

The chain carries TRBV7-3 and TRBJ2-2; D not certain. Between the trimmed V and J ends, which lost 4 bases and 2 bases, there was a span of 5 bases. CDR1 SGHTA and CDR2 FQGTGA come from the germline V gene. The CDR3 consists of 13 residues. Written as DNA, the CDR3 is TGTGCCAGCAGCTCAAGAAACACCGGGGAGCTGTTTTTT. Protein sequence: CASSSRNTGELFF.

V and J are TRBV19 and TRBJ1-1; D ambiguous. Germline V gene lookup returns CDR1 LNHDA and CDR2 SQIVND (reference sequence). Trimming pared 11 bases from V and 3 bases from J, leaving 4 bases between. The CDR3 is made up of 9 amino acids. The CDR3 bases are TGTGCCGCGCACACTGAAGCTTTCTTT. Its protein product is CAAHTEAFF.

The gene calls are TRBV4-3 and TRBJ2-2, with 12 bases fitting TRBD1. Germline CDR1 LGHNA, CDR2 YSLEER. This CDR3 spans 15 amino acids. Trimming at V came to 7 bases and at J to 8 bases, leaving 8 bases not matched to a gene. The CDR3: CASTSGTGGKGELFF. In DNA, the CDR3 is TGCGCCAGCACCTCCGGGACAGGGGGCAAGGGGGAGCTGTTTTTT.

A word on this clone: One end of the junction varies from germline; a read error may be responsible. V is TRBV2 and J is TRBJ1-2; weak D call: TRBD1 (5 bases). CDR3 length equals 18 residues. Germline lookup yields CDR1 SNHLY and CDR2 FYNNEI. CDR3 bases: TGTGCCAGCATTGAACCCATAGCAAGACAGCGACCTAACTATGGCTACACCTTC. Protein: CASIEPIARQRPNYGYTF.

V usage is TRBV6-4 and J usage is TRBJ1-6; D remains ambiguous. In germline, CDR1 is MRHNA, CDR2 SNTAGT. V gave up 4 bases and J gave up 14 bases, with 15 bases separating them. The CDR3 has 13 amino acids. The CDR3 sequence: CASSVGPSFSLHF. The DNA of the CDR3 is TGTGCCAGCAGTGTCGGGCCCTCTTTTTCCCTCCACTTT.

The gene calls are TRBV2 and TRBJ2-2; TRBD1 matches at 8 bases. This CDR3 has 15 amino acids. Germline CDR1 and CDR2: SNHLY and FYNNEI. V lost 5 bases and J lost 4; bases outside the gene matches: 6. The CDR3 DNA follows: TGTGCCAGCAGTCAGACAGGGGCCTTCACCGGGGAGCTGTTTTTT. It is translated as CASSQTGAFTGELFF.

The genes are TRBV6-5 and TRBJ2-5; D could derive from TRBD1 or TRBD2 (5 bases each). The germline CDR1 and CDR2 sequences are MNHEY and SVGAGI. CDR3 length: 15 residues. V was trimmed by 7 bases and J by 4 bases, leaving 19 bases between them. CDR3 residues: CASTLTPSGRETQYF. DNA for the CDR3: TGTGCCAGCACCCTTACTCCTTCGGGGCGAGAGACCCAGTACTTC.

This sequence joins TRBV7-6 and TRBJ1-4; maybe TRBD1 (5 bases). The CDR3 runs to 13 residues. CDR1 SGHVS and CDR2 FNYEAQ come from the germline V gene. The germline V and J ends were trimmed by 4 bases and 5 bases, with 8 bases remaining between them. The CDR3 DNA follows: TGTGCCAGCAGCTCGACAGCAAATGAAAAACTGTTTTTT. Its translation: CASSSTANEKLFF.

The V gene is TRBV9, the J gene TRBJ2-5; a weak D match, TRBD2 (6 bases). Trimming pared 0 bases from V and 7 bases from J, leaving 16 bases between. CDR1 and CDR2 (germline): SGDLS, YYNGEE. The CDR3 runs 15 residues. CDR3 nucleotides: TGTGCCAGCAGCGTAGTCAGGGACTTAACGGGGACCCAGTACTTC. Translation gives CASSVVRDLTGTQYF.

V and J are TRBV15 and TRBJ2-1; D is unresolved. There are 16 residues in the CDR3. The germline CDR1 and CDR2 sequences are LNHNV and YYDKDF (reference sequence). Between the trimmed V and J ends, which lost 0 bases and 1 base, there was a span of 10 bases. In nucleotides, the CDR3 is TGTGCCACCAGCAGAGATCCCCCAGGTTCCTACAATGAGCAGTTCTTC. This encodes CATSRDPPGSYNEQFF.

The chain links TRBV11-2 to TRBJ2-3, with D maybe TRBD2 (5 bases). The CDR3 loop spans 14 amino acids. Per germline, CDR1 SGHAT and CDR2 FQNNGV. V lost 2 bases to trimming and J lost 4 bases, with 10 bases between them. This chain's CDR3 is CASSLRWESDTQYF. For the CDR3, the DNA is TGTGCCAGCAGCTTAAGGTGGGAGTCAGATACGCAGTATTTT.

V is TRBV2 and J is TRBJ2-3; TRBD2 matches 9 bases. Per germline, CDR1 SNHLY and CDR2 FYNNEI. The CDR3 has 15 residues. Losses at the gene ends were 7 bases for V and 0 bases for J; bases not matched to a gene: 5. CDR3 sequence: CASISLAGSTDTQYF. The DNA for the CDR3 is TGTGCCAGCATCTCCCTAGCGGGGAGCACAGATACGCAGTATTTT.

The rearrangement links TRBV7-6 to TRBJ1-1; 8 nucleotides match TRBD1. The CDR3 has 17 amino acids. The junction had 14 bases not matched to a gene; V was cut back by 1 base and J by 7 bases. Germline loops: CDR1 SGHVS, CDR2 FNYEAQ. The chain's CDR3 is CASSLGLRTGGAFEAFF. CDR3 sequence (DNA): TGTGCCAGCAGCTTAGGTTTACGCACAGGGGGTGCCTTTGAAGCTTTCTTT.

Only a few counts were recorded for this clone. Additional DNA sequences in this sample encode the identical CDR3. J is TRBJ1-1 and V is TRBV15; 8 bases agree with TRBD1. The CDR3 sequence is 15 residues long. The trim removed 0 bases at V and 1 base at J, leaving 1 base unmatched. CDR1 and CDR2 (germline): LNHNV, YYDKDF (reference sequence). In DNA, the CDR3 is TGTGCCACCAGCAGAGACAGGGGGCAGAACACTGAAGCTTTCTTT. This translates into CATSRDRGQNTEAFF.

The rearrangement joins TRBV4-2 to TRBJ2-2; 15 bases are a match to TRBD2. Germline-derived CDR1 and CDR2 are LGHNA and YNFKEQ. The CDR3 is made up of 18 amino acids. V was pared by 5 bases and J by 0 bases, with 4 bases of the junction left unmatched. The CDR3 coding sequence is TGTGCCAGCAGCTTGGGACTAGCGGGGGGACCGAACACCGGGGAGCTGTTTTTT. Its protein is CASSLGLAGGPNTGELFF.

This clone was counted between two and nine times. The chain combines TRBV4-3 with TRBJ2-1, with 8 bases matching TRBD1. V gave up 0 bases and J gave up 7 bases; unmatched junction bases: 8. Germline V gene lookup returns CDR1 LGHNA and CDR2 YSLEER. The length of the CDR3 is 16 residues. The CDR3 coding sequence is TGCGCCAGCAGCCAAGATTCCGGGACAGGATTAAATGAGCAGTTCTTC. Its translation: CASSQDSGTGLNEQFF.